This TCR beta chain was obtained from a study of blood T cell repertoires in COVID-19. As for the study in general: The analysed material was cDNA or gDNA that came from T cells, B-cell-depleted T cells, or PBMCs.

In germline, CDR1 is MDHEN, CDR2 SYDVKM. V was shortened by 7 bases and J by 3 bases, with 19 bases between the two germline ends. This CDR3 has 16 residues. TCRdb's table, derived via immunoSEQ multiplex PCR, lists solely in-frame clones and lacks some. The sample consists of around 330,000 clones, 87% of them appearing once. Participant-given clinical history determined each cohort assignment. The rearrangement joins TRBV28 to TRBJ1-5; D remains unclear. Material: PBMCs or T cells enriched from blood (not recorded which). The sequence derives from a woman younger than 35 who had recovered from COVID-19. CDR3 sequence: CASTPIRGGFNQPQHF. CDR3 in DNA: TGTGCCAGCACCCCTATCCGGGGAGGGTTCAATCAGCCCCAGCATTTT.